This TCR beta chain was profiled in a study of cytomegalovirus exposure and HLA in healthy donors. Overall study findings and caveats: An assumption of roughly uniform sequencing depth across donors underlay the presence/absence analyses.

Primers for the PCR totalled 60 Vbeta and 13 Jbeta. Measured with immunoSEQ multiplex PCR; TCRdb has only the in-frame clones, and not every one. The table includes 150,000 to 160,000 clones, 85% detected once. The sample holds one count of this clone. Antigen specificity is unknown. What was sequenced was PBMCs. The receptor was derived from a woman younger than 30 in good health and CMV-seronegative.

CDR3 DNA: TGCGCCAGCAGCTTTAGGGCTAGCGGCAATGAGCAGTTCTTC. Translated, it gives CASSFRASGNEQFF. The chain combines TRBV5-1 with TRBJ2-1; 7 bases line up with TRBD2. J lost 6 bases, V lost 2 bases, and 5 bases had no gene match. Germline V gives CDR1 SGHRS, CDR2 YFSETQ. The CDR3 sequence is 14 residues long.